Following are 5 T cell receptor beta chains from one sample sequenced in a study of spatial heterogeneity in lung cancer (dated by TCRdb to about 2019). Study-level results and caveats: A correlation was observed between the number of expanded intratumoral alpha and beta TCRs and the tumor nonsynonymous mutation count.

The antigens for these receptors are not known. The time point label here, explained by the study, means: sample taken at primary tumor resection. Library construction relied on 5' RACE. The listed sequencing device is NextSeq 500. TCRdb cleaned the public reads at Q25 with fastp, built clones with MiXCR and kept in-frame beta chains. Every entry covers one CDR3 protein and lists the most common genes and DNA from its rows. Counted in this sample were 7,200 or so distinct CDR3 sequences; around 6.3% of them appeared once. Of the sample, 15% to 20% is held by the ten largest clones. Sequenced material: lung tumor tissue, taken at surgery. The source of these receptors is a female donor with early-stage non-small cell lung cancer.

This clonotype is medium-sized by share. This rearrangement joins TRBV7-3 to TRBJ2-6, with 9 bases aligning to TRBD1. Per germline, CDR1 SGHTA and CDR2 FQGTGA. This CDR3 has 17 residues. V shed 1 base and J 4 bases; nucleotides not matched to a gene: 5. CDR3: CASSLKGTGSGANVLTF. The CDR3 DNA is TGTGCCAGCAGCTTAAAGGGGACAGGGTCAGGGGCCAACGTCCTGACTTTC.

By its share, this clonotype is medium-sized. The V gene is TRBV28, the J gene TRBJ2-3, with 7 nucleotides matching TRBD1. The germline gives CDR1 MDHEN, CDR2 SYDVKM. The J segment lost 4 bases and the V segment lost 2 bases, leaving 6 bases of the junction unmatched. This CDR3 is built from 15 residues. CDR3 protein: CASSLQGQTPDTQYF. CDR3 in DNA: TGTGCCAGCAGTTTACAGGGACAGACCCCAGATACGCAGTATTTT.

The table lists this clonotype with many counts. The CDR3 DNA follows: TGTGCCAGCAGCCACTGGGGTAGCGGGATTGACGAGCAGTACTTC. Protein: CASSHWGSGIDEQYF. The genes are TRBV7-2 and TRBJ2-7, with 8 bases fitting TRBD2. The trim removed 5 bases at V and 5 bases at J, leaving 11 bases unmatched. CDR1 is SGHTA and CDR2 is FQGNSA in the germline V gene. The CDR3 is 15 amino acids.

This clonotype is termed medium-sized. The V call is TRBV27, the J call TRBJ1-1, with D possibly being TRBD1 (6 bases). CDR3 length: 12 amino acids. The germline V gene has CDR1 MNHEY and CDR2 SMNVEV (reference sequence). The germline V and J ends were trimmed by 8 bases and 8 bases, with 15 bases remaining between them. The DNA for the CDR3 is TGTGCCAGCGGTCTTGGGGGGCGCGAAGCTTTCTTT. As protein: CASGLGGREAFF.

The sample holds many counts of this clonotype. J is TRBJ2-2 and V is TRBV7-3; tentative D call: TRBD2 (5 bases). The CDR3 runs to 14 residues. V shed 4 bases and J shed 3 bases, with 9 bases lying between them. The germline V gene encodes CDR1 SGHTA and CDR2 FQGTGA. The CDR3 sequence: CASSWNGDTGELFF. The CDR3 DNA reads TGTGCCAGCAGCTGGAACGGGGACACCGGGGAGCTGTTTTTT.